This T cell receptor (beta chain) was recorded in a study of human T cells and chemical hapten exposure. Time point defined: patch test 2, 6 weeks after DPC sensitization. Treatment noted: therapeutic diphenylcyclopropenone sensitization with weekly scalp DPC. MiXCR, run by TCRdb on the RACE reads, gives a single entry per CDR3 protein. The table shows about 55,000 distinct CDR3 sequences, with 9.5% to 10% occurring only once. The CDR3 is 11 amino acids. V was trimmed by 4 bases and J by 2 bases, leaving 5 bases between them. Looked up from germline, CDR1 is SQVTM and CDR2 is ANQGSEA. The sequencing used whole blood, collected in connection with sensitization to the hapten diphenylcyclopropenone (DPC). The receptor was derived from a woman aged 45-60 years with alopecia areata. Some clones in this sample may be carry-over from other donors' samples. V gene TRBV29-1 combines with J gene TRBJ1-1; D is unclear. Here the CDR3 DNA reads TGCAGCGTTGGCACCAACACTGAAGCTTTCTTT. The encoded protein is CSVGTNTEAFF.